This is a list of T cell receptor beta chains from one sample in a study of blood T cell repertoires in COVID-19. Sequencing was performed with immunoSEQ multiplex PCR; in TCRdb, only in-frame clones are kept and a portion is missing. The repertoire consists of nearly 250,000 clones, with about 84% occurring once and the leading ten covering about 6%. The specimen sequenced was peripheral blood. The source is a woman at least 80 years old with COVID-19, enrolled during active disease. Both conserved end residues are part of each CDR3. The D gene is left open where the match is weak. Size is stated for part of the rows, as once, few or many counts, or as a class when the clone is expanded.

j_call	v_call	clone_size	d_call	cdr3_aa	cdr3_nt
TRBJ1-1	TRBV19	few	TRBD1	CASSDRGRTEAFF	TGTGCCAGTAGTGACAGGGGGCGAACTGAAGCTTTCTTT
TRBJ1-2	TRBV29-1	few	-	CSVDKGGGYGYTF	TGCAGCGTTGACAAAGGGGGGGGCTATGGCTACACCTTC
TRBJ1-2	TRBV29-1	-	-	CSVESENGYTF	TGCAGCGTTGAATCGGAGAACGGCTACACCTTC
TRBJ1-1	TRBV7-6	-	TRBD1	CASSLTGGYYTEAFF	TGTGCCAGCAGCTTGACAGGGGGTTATTACACTGAAGCTTTCTTT
TRBJ1-2	TRBV27	once	TRBD1	CASSPLGQIYGYTF	TGTGCCAGCAGTCCGTTGGGACAGATCTATGGCTACACCTTC
TRBJ2-5	TRBV18	-	-	CASSRRQETQYF	TGTGCCAGCTCACGCAGGCAAGAGACCCAGTACTTC
TRBJ2-3	TRBV19	-	-	CASSIATRVVTDTQYF	TGTGCCAGTAGTATAGCAACTAGGGTGGTAACAGATACGCAGTATTTT
TRBJ2-1	TRBV6-5	-	TRBD2	CASSYPRGGSYNEQFF	TGTGCCAGCAGTTACCCGCGGGGGGGCTCCTACAATGAGCAGTTCTTC
TRBJ2-1	TRBV10-3	-	TRBD2	CAISGGLASNEQFF	TGTGCCATCAGTGGGGGACTAGCCTCCAATGAGCAGTTCTTC
TRBJ2-3	TRBV29-1	-	TRBD2	CSVEDHPGGTDTQYF	TGCAGCGTTGAAGATCACCCGGGGGGGACAGATACGCAGTATTTT
TRBJ2-3	TRBV4-3	once	TRBD2	CASSLRLASTDTQYF	TGCGCCAGCAGCCTGCGACTAGCGAGCACAGATACGCAGTATTTT
TRBJ1-4	TRBV7-9	-	-	CASSLRGLGNEKLFF	TGTGCCAGCAGCTTAAGGGGCTTGGGAAATGAAAAACTGTTTTTT
TRBJ1-1	TRBV12-3/TRBV12-4	once	-	CASSLSGNTEAFF	TGTGCCAGCAGTTTGTCAGGGAACACTGAAGCTTTCTTT
TRBJ1-4	TRBV7-8	-	-	CASSLAYVMGSPANEKLFF	TGTGCCAGCAGCTTAGCGTACGTAATGGGCAGCCCGGCTAATGAAAAACTGTTTTTT
TRBJ1-3	TRBV18	-	TRBD1	CASSPTTGAGNTIYF	TGTGCCAGCTCACCAACCACAGGGGCTGGAAACACCATATATTTT
TRBJ1-2	TRBV28	-	TRBD1	CASSLGQGGGYTF	TGTGCCAGCAGTTTAGGACAGGGAGGGGGCTACACCTTC
TRBJ2-1	TRBV7-9	-	-	CASSPDSYNEQFF	TGTGCCAGCAGCCCGGACTCTTACAATGAGCAGTTCTTC
TRBJ1-1	TRBV30	-	TRBD1	CAWRQTGGGGGTEAFF	TGTGCCTGGAGGCAAACAGGGGGAGGGGGGGGCACTGAAGCTTTCTTT
TRBJ1-6	TRBV3-1/TRBV3-2	-	-	CASSPQDYGYNSPLHF	TGTGCCAGCAGCCCCCAGGATTACGGCTATAATTCACCCCTCCACTTT
TRBJ1-1	TRBV11-2	-	TRBD1	CASSLDSQGRNTEAFF	TGTGCCAGCAGCTTAGATTCACAGGGGCGCAACACTGAAGCTTTCTTT
TRBJ2-1	TRBV25-1	-	-	CASSEPRLGDNEQFF	TGTGCCAGCAGTGAACCCCGTTTGGGAGACAATGAGCAGTTCTTC
TRBJ1-2	TRBV7-9	-	TRBD1	CASSFLGQVNYGYTF	TGTGCCAGCAGCTTTTTGGGACAGGTCAACTATGGCTACACCTTC
TRBJ1-2	TRBV7-2	-	-	CASSLTGIKDFLGGYTF	TGTGCCAGCAGCCTGACGGGTATAAAGGACTTTTTGGGAGGCTACACCTTC